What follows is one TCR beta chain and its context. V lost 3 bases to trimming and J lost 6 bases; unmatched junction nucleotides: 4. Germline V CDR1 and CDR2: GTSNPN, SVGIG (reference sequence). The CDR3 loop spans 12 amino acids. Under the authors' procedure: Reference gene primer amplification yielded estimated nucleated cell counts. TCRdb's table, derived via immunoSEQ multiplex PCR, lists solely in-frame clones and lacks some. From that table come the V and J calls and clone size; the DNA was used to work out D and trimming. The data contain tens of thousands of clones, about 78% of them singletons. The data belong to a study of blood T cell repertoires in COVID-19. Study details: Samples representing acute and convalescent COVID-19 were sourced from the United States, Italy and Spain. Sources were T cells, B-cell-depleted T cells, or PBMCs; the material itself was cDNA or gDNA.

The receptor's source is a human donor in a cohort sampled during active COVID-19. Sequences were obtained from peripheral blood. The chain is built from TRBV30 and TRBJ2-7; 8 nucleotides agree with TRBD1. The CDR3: CAWSWTGTEQYF. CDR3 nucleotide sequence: TGTGCCTGGAGCTGGACAGGGACCGAGCAGTACTTC.